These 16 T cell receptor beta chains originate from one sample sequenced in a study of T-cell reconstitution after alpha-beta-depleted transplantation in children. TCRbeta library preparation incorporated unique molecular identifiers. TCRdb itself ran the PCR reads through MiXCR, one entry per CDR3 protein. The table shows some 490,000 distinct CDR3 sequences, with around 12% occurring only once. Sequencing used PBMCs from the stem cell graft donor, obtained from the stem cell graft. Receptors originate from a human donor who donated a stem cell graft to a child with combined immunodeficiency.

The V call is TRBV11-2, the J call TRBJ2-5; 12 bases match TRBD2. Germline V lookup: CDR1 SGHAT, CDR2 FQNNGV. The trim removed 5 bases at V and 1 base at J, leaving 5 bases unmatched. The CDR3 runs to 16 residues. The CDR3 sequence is CASSPRLAGAQETQYF. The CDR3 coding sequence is TGTGCCAGCAGCCCAAGACTAGCGGGGGCCCAAGAGACCCAGTACTTC.

The CDR3 protein is CASSKSKDLPGLVYEQYF. CDR3 coding DNA: TGTGCCAGTAGTAAGTCAAAGGATCTTCCGGGACTAGTGTACGAGCAGTACTTC. The chain links TRBV19 to TRBJ2-7, with 8 positions matching TRBD2. Germline values: CDR1 LNHDA, CDR2 SQIVND (reference sequence). Germline trimming cut 4 bases from V and 4 bases from J; bases unmatched to any gene: 18. The CDR3 consists of 18 residues.

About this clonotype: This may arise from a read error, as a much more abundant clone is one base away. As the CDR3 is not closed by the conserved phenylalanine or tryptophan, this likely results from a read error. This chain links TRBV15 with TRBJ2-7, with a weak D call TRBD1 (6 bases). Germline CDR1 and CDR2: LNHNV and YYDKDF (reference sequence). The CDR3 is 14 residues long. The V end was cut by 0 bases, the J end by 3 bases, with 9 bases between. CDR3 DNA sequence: TGTGCCACCAGCAGAGATGGACAGAACTACGAGCAGTACTCC. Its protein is CATSRDGQNYEQYS.

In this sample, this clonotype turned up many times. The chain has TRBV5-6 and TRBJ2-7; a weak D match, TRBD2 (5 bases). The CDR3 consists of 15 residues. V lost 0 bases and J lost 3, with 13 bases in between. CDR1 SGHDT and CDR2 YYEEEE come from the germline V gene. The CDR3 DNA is TGTGCCAGCAGCTTGGGAGGAGGATTGGGCTACGAGCAGTACTTC. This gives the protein CASSLGGGLGYEQYF.

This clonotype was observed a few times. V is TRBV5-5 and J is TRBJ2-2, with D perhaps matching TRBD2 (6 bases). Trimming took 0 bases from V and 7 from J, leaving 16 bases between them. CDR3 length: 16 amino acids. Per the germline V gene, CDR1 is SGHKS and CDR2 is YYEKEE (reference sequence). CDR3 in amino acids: CASSLGLAERGGELFF. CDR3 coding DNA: TGTGCCAGCAGCTTGGGATTAGCGGAGAGGGGCGGGGAGCTGTTTTTT.

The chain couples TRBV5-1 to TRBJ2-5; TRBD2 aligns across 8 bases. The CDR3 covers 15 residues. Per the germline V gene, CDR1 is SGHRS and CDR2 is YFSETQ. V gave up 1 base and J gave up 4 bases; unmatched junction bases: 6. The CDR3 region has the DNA TGCGCCAGCAGCTTGCAGACTAGCGAGGGAGAGACCCAGTACTTC. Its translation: CASSLQTSEGETQYF. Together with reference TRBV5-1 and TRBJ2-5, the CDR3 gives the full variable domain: KAGVTQTPRYLIKTRGQQVTLSCSPISGHRSVSWYQQTPGQGLQFLFEYFSETQRNKGNFPGRFSGRQFSNSRSEMNVSTLELGDSALYLCASSLQTSEGETQYFGPGTRLLVL.

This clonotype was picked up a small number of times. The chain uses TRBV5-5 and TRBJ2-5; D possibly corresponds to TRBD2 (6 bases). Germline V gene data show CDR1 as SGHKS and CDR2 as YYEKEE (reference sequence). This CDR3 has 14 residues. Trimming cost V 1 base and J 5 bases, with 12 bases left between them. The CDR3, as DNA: TGTGCCAGCAGCTTGTACGGGGAGGCGGAGACCCAGTACTTC. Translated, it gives CASSLYGEAETQYF.

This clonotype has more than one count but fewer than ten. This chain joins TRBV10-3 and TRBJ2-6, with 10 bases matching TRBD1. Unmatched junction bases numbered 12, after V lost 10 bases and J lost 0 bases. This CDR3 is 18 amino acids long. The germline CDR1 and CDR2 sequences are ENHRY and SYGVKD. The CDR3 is CAKMNRQGAISGANVLTF. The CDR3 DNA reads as TGTGCCAAAATGAACCGACAGGGGGCTATCTCTGGGGCCAACGTCCTGACTTTC.

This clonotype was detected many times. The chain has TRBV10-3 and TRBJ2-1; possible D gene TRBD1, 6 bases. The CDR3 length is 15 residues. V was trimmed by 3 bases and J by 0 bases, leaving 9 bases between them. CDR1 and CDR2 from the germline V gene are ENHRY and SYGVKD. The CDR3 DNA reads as TGTGCCATCAGTGATCAGGGGAGCTCCTACAATGAGCAGTTCTTC. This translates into CAISDQGSSYNEQFF.

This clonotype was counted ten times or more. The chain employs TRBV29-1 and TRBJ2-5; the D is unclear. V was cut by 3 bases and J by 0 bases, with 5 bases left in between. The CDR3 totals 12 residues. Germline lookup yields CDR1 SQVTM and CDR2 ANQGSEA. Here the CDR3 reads CSVDKDQETQYF. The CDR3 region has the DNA TGCAGCGTTGATAAGGACCAAGAGACCCAGTACTTC.

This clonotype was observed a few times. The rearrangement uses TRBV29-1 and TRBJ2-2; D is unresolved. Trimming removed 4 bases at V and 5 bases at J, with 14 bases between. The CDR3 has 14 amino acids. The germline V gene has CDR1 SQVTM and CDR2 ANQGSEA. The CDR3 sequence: CSVAYSLWTGELFF. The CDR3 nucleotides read TGCAGCGTTGCTTATAGTCTGTGGACCGGGGAGCTGTTTTTT.

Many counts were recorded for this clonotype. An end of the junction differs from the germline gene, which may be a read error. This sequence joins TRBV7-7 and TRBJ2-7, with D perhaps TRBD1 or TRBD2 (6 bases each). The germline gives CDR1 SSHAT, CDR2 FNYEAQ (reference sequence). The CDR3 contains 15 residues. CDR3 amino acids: CASSLSCLGGYEQYF. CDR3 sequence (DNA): TGTGCTAGCAGCTTAAGTTGTTTAGGGGGGTACGAGCAGTACTTC.

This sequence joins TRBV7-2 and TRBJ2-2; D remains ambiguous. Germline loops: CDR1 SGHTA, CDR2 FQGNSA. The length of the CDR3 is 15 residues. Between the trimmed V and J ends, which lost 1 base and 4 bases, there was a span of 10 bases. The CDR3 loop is CASSLDAVITGELFF. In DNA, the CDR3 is TGTGCCAGCAGCTTAGACGCAGTCATCACCGGGGAGCTGTTTTTT.

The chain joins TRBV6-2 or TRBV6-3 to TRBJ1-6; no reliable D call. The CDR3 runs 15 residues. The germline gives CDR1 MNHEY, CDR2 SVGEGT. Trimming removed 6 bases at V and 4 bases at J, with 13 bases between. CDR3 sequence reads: CASSRSVDYNSPLHF. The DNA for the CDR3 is TGTGCCAGCAGCCGTTCGGTTGATTATAATTCACCCCTCCACTTT.

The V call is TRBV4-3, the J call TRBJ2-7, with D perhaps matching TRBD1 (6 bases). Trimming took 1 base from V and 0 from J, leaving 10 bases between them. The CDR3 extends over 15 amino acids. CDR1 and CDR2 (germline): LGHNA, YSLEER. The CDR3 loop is CASSQGKTGSYEQYF. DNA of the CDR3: TGCGCCAGCAGCCAAGGGAAGACAGGCTCCTACGAGCAGTACTTC.

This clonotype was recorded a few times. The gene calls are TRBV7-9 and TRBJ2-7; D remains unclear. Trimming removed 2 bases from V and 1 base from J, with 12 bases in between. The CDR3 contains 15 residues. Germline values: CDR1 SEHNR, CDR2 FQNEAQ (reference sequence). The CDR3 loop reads CASSLRPAQSYEQYF. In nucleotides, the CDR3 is TGTGCCAGCAGCTTAAGGCCAGCGCAGTCCTACGAGCAGTACTTC.